This is a list of T cell receptor beta chains from one sample in a study of blood T cell repertoires in COVID-19. Repertoires were generated with immunoSEQ multiplex PCR, while TCRdb's copy carries only in-frame clones and drops some. This table has 200,000 to 250,000 clones, around 80% appearing once. The sequencing input was peripheral blood. These receptors all stem from a human donor in a cohort sampled during active COVID-19. Both conserved end residues are part of each CDR3. Fields, in order: CDR3 length, J gene, V gene, clone size, D gene, CDR3 DNA, CDR3 protein. D genes are given only for firm matches. Size is stated for part of the rows, as once, few or many counts, or as a class when the clone is expanded.

16,TRBJ1-4,TRBV10-2,.,TRBD1,TGCGCCAGCAGTGATCCCCTGACAGGGCTTAATGAAAAACTGTTTTTT,CASSDPLTGLNEKLFF
14,TRBJ2-3,TRBV19,.,TRBD2,TGTGCCAGTAGCCTCGGGGGGTTCACAGATACGCAGTATTTT,CASSLGGFTDTQYF
12,TRBJ2-1,TRBV1,.,.,TGCACCAGCAGCCAAGATAGAGCCCCTCAGTTCTTC,CTSSQDRAPQFF
15,TRBJ2-3,TRBV28,.,TRBD2,TGTGCCAGCAGTTTAAAACTAGCGAGCACAGATACGCAGTATTTT,CASSLKLASTDTQYF
15,TRBJ2-1,TRBV28,.,.,TGTGCCAGCAAGCGGAGGACAGACTCCTACAATGAGCAGTTCTTC,CASKRRTDSYNEQFF
14,TRBJ1-1,TRBV28,.,TRBD1,TGTGCCAGCAGCCGAGGGGGCGCGAATACTGAAGCTTTCTTT,CASSRGGANTEAFF
22,TRBJ2-6,TRBV12-5,few,TRBD2,TGTGCTAGTGGTCACCCTCCGCTTCCCTTAGCGGGAGGCCGCTCTGGGGCCAACGTCCTGACTTTC,CASGHPPLPLAGGRSGANVLTF
15,TRBJ1-4,TRBV5-1,.,.,TGCGCCAGCAGCCTGACAGGCCCAACTAATGAAAAACTGTTTTTT,CASSLTGPTNEKLFF
15,TRBJ2-1,TRBV6-4,.,TRBD2,TGTGCCAGCAGTGAAACTAGCGGGAGCGGCAATGAGCAGTTCTTC,CASSETSGSGNEQFF
16,TRBJ2-3,TRBV3-1/TRBV3-2,.,TRBD2,TGTGCCAGCAGCCAAGGTAGCGGGGGGGCCCCAGATACGCAGTATTTT,CASSQGSGGAPDTQYF
15,TRBJ1-5,TRBV19,.,.,TGTGCCAGTAGTATGGGCAGATATAGCAATCAGCCCCAGCATTTT,CASSMGRYSNQPQHF
16,TRBJ2-2,TRBV7-2,few,TRBD2,TGTGCCAGCAGCCACCCGGGACTAGCGGGTTGGGGGGAGCTGTTTTTT,CASSHPGLAGWGELFF
20,TRBJ2-2,TRBV10-3,.,TRBD1,TGTGCCATCAGGAAAGACGGGACAGGGGACGGGTTACAAAACACCGGGGAGCTGTTTTTT,CAIRKDGTGDGLQNTGELFF
15,TRBJ2-1,TRBV3-1/TRBV3-2,.,TRBD1,TGTGCCAGCAGCGTCCCCGGGACAGGGGGGAATGAGCAGTTCTTC,CASSVPGTGGNEQFF
12,TRBJ2-7,TRBV18,.,.,TGTGCCAGCTCACCGTCCGTTCGCGAGCAGTACTTC,CASSPSVREQYF
16,TRBJ2-7,TRBV4-1,.,.,TGCGCCAGCAGCCACCCACCCCGGGATAAGAACTACGAGCAGTACTTC,CASSHPPRDKNYEQYF
15,TRBJ2-7,TRBV13,.,TRBD1,TGTGCCAGCAGCTCCCTGGACAGGGGAATCGGCGAGCAGTACTTC,CASSSLDRGIGEQYF
14,TRBJ2-7,TRBV6-5,.,TRBD1,TGTGCCAGCAGTAGGGGGCTCAACAACTACGAGCAGTACTTC,CASSRGLNNYEQYF
13,TRBJ1-6,TRBV27,few,TRBD1,TGTGCCAGCAGTTGGGACAGAGATTCACCCCTCCACTTT,CASSWDRDSPLHF
14,TRBJ2-4,TRBV7-2,.,.,TGTGCCAGCAGTTCCGAGGCGCGTAGAGGCATTCAGTACTTC,CASSSEARRGIQYF
15,TRBJ2-7,TRBV9,few,.,TGTGCCAGCAGCCTCCACTGGGGGCAGTCCTACGAGCAGTACTTC,CASSLHWGQSYEQYF
15,TRBJ2-5,TRBV7-6,.,.,TGTGCCAGCAGCTTAGGTCCAGGGTCCCAAGAGACCCAGTACTTC,CASSLGPGSQETQYF
14,TRBJ2-7,TRBV7-9,.,.,TGTGCCAGCAGCTTAGTAGGGGAAGACTACGAGCAGTACTTC,CASSLVGEDYEQYF
14,TRBJ1-2,TRBV3-1/TRBV3-2,.,.,TGTGCCAGCAGCCAAGATACGACTGGTGGAGGCTACACCTTC,CASSQDTTGGGYTF
13,TRBJ1-2,TRBV24-1,.,.,TGTGCCACCAGTGATGGAACAGGGTTTGGCTACACCTTC,CATSDGTGFGYTF
15,TRBJ1-5,TRBV7-8,.,TRBD1,TGTGCCAGCAGCTCCGACAGGGGCATTGGTCAGCCCCAGCATTTT,CASSSDRGIGQPQHF
15,TRBJ1-2,TRBV7-2,.,TRBD1,TGTGCCAGCAGGTATCCGGGACAGGGGGCTTATGGCTACACCTTC,CASRYPGQGAYGYTF